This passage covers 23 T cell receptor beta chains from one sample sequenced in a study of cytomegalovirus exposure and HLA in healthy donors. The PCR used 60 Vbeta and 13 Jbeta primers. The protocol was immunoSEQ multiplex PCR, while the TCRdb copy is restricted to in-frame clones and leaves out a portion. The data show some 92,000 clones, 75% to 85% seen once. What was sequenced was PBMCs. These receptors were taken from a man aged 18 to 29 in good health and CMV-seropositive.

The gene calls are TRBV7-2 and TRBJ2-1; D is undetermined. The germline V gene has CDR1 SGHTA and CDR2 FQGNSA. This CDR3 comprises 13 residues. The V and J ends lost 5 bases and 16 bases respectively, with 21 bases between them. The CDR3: CASSLTSGSPSFF. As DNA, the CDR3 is TGTGCCAGCAGCCTAACTTCGGGTAGTCCCTCCTTCTTC.

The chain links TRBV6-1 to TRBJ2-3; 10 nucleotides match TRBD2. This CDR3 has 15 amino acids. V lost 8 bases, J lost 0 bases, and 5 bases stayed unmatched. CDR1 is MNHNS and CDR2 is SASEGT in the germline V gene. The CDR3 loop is CASARTSGSTDTQYF. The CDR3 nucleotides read TGTGCCAGCGCAAGGACTAGCGGCAGCACAGATACGCAGTATTTT.

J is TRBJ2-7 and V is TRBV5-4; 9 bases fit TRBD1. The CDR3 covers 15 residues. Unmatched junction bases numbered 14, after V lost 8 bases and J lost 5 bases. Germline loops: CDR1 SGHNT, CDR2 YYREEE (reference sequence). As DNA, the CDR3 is TGTGCCAGTACCTCCGGGACAGGGCTTTCCCACGAGCAGTACTTC. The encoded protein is CASTSGTGLSHEQYF. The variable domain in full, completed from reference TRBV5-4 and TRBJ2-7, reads ETGVTQSPTHLIKTRGQQVTLRCSSQSGHNTVSWYQQALGQGPQFIFQYYREEENGRGNFPPRFSGLQFPNYSSELNVNALELDDSALYLCASTSGTGLSHEQYFGPGTRLTVT.

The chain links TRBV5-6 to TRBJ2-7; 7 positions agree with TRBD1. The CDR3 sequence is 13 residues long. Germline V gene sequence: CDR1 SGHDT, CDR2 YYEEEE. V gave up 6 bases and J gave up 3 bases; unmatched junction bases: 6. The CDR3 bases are TGTGCCAGCAACGACAGGGTCCGCTACGAGCAGTACTTC. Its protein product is CASNDRVRYEQYF. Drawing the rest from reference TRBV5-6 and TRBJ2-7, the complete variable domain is DAGVTQSPTHLIKTRGQQVTLRCSPKSGHDTVSWYQQALGQGPQFIFQYYEEEERQRGNFPDRFSGHQFPNYSSELNVNALLLGDSALYLCASNDRVRYEQYFGPGTRLTVT.

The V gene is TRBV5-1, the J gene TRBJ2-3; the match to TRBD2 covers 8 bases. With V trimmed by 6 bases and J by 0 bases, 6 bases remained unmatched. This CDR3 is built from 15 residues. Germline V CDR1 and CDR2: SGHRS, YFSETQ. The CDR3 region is CASKGRGVSTDTQYF. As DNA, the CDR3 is TGCGCCAGCAAGGGGCGGGGGGTAAGCACAGATACGCAGTATTTT. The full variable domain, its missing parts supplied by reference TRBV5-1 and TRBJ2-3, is KAGVTQTPRYLIKTRGQQVTLSCSPISGHRSVSWYQQTPGQGLQFLFEYFSETQRNKGNFPGRFSGRQFSNSRSEMNVSTLELGDSALYLCASKGRGVSTDTQYFGPGTRLTVL.

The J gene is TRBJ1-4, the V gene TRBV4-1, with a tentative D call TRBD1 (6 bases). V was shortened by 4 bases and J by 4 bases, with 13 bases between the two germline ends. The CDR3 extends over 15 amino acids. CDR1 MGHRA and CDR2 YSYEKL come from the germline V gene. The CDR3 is CASSLRDTYNEKLFF. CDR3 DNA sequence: TGCGCCAGCAGCCTCCGGGACACCTATAATGAAAAACTGTTTTTT.

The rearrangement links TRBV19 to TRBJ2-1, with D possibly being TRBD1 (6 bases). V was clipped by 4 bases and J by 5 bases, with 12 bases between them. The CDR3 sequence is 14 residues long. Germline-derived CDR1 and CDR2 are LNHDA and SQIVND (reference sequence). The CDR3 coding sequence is TGTGCCAGTAGTACGTACCGGACAGACAATGAGCAGTTCTTC. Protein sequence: CASSTYRTDNEQFF.

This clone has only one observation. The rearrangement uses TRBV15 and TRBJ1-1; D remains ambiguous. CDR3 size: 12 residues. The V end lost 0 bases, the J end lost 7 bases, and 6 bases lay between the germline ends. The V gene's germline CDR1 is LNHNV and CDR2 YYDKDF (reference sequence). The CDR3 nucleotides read TGTGCCACCAGCAGAGATCGCGGTGAAGCTTTCTTT. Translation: CATSRDRGEAFF.

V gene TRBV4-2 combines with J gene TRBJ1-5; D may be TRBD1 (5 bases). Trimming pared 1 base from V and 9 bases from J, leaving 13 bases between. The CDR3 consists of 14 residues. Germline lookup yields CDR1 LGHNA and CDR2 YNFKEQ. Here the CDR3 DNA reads TGTGCCAGCAGCCAAGGGGGGGAGGGGTGGCCCCAGCATTTT. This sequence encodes CASSQGGEGWPQHF.

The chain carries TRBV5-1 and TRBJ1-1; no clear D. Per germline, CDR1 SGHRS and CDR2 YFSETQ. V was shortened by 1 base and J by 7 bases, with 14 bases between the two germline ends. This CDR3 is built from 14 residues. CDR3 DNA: TGCGCCAGCAGCTTGAGCGGTGGGTTGGGTGAAGCTTTCTTT. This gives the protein CASSLSGGLGEAFF.

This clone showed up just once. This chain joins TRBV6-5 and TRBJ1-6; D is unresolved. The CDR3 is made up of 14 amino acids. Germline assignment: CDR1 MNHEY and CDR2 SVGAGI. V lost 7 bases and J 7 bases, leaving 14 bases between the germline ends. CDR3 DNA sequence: TGTGCCAGCAACGTGGCAGGAATGAATTCACCCCTCCACTTT. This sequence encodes CASNVAGMNSPLHF.

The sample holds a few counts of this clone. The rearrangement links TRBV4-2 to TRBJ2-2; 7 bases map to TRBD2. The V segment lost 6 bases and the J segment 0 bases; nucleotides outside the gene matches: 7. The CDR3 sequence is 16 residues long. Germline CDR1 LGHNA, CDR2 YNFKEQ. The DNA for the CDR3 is TGTGCCAGCAGGTTCGCTAGCGGTGCGAACACCGGGGAGCTGTTTTTT. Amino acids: CASRFASGANTGELFF.

DNA of the CDR3: TGCGCCAGCAGCTTGACAGTAGGGCGGGAGCCGAACACTGAAGCTTTCTTT. Translating gives CASSLTVGREPNTEAFF. This chain joins TRBV5-1 and TRBJ1-1; no reliable D call. Trimming pared 1 base from V and 1 base from J, leaving 17 bases between. The V gene's germline CDR1 is SGHRS and CDR2 YFSETQ. This CDR3 region has 17 residues.

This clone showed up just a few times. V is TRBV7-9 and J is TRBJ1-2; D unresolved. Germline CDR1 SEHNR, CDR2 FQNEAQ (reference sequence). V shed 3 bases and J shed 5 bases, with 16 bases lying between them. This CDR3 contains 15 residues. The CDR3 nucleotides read TGTGCCAGCAGCTTTTCCCCGCCGGGTCCATATGGCTACACCTTC. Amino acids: CASSFSPPGPYGYTF.

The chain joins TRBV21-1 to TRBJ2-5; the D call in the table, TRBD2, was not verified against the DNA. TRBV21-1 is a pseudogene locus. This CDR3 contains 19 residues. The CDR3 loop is CASSGCSLAGGRVEETQYF. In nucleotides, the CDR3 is TGTGCCAGCAGTGGCTGTTCGTTAGCGGGGGGGCGGGTAGAAGAGACCCAGTACTTC.

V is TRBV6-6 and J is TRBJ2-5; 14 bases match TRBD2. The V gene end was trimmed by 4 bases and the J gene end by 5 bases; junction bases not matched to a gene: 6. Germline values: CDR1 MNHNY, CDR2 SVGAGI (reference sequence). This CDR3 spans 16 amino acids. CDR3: CASSFGLAGGGETQYF. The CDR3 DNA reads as TGTGCCAGCAGTTTCGGACTAGCGGGGGGCGGGGAGACCCAGTACTTC.

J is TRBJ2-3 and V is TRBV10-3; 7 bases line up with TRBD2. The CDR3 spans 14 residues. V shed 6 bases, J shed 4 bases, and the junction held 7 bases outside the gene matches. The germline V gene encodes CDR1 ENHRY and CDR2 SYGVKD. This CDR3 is CAISHGLVSDTQYF. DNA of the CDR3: TGTGCCATCAGCCACGGACTAGTTTCAGATACGCAGTATTTT.

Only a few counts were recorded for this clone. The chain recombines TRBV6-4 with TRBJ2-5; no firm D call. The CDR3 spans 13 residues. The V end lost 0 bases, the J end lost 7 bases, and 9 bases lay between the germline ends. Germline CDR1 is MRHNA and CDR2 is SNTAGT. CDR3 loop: CASSDSGTGTQYF. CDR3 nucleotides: TGTGCCAGCAGTGACTCTGGAACGGGGACCCAGTACTTC.

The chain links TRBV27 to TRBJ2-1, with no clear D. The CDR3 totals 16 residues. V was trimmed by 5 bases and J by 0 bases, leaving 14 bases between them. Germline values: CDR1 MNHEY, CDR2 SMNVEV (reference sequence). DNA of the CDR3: TGTGCCAGCAGTACGTGGGCCACCCGCTCCTACAATGAGCAGTTCTTC. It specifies CASSTWATRSYNEQFF.

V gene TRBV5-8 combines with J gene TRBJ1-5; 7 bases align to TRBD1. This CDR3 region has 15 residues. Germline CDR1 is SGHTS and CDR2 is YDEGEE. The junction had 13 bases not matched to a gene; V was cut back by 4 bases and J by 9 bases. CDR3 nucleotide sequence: TGTGCCAGCAGCCTAAATGGACAGGTCGGCGGGCCCCAGCATTTT. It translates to CASSLNGQVGGPQHF.

CDR3 protein: CASRPGHRNEKLFF. The CDR3 nucleotides read TGTGCCAGCAGACCGGGACACCGAAATGAAAAACTGTTTTTT. The chain couples TRBV7-9 to TRBJ1-4; a possible D gene is TRBD1 (6 bases). The CDR3 is made up of 14 amino acids. Germline V gene sequence: CDR1 SEHNR, CDR2 FQNEAQ (reference sequence). Deletions cut 6 bases from V and 5 bases from J, with 13 bases between.

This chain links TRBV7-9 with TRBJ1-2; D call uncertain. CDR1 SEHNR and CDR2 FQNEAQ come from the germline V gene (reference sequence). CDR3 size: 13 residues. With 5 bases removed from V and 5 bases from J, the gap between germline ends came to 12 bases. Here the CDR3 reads CASSPRTGYGYTF. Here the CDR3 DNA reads TGTGCCAGCAGCCCGCGAACGGGTTATGGCTACACCTTC.

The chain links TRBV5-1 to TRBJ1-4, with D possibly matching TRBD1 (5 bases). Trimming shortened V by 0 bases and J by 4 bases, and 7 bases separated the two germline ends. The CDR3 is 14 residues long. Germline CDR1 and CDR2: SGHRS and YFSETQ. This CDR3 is CASSLGQGNEKLFF. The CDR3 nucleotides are TGCGCCAGCAGCTTGGGGCAGGGTAATGAAAAACTGTTTTTT.